What follows are 17 T cell receptor beta chains derived from one specimen sequenced in a study of CD8 T cells in Susac syndrome. Reverse transcription of roughly 0.5 to 1 ug RNA was carried out with random hexamers. Via MiXCR, TCRdb re-called the immunoSEQ multiplex PCR reads, giving one row per CDR3 protein. Of 120,000 or so distinct CDR3 sequences listed, roughly 94% are singletons. Material: CD4+ T cells from PBMCs. The receptors originated from a human donor in good health.

The chain couples TRBV24-1 to TRBJ2-7, with 8 bases aligning to TRBD1. Trimming cost V 9 bases and J 5 bases; bases outside gene matches: 14. The CDR3 is made up of 15 amino acids. Germline V gene data show CDR1 as KGHDR and CDR2 as SFDVKD. The CDR3 loop is CATYQQGQGEDEQYF. The CDR3 nucleotides read TGTGCCACCTACCAACAAGGACAGGGAGAGGACGAGCAGTACTTC.

Concerning this clonotype: One end of the junction fails to match germline, which may point to a read error. The rearrangement uses TRBV7-9 and TRBJ2-2; possible D gene TRBD1, 6 bases. The CDR3 spans 13 residues. The germline gives CDR1 SEHNR, CDR2 FQNEAQ (reference sequence). CDR3 DNA sequence: TGTGCCAGCACCTTAGGGGGTTCCGGGGAGCTGTTTTTT. As protein: CASTLGGSGELFF.

The chain employs TRBV7-9 and TRBJ2-5; 7 bases match TRBD1. The CDR3 length is 15 residues. Germline V gene lookup returns CDR1 SEHNR and CDR2 FQNEAQ (reference sequence). J lost 7 bases, V lost 1 base, and 9 bases had no gene match. CDR3 loop: CASSLGTGLSRTQYF. In DNA form, the CDR3 reads TGTGCCAGCAGCTTAGGGACAGGACTCTCCAGGACCCAGTACTTC.

The genes are TRBV9 and TRBJ2-3; D is possibly TRBD1 or TRBD2 (5 bases each). The CDR3 totals 15 residues. CDR1 is SGDLS and CDR2 is YYNGEE in the germline V gene. V was cut by 4 bases and J by 6 bases, with 18 bases left in between. For the CDR3, the DNA is TGTGCCAGCAGCCCCATGGGGCGAAGGGAGGATACGCAGTATTTT. Translation gives CASSPMGRREDTQYF.

This clonotype was seen a few times. The chain uses TRBV7-2 and TRBJ2-7; unclear D gene. Trimming took off 5 bases at V and 4 bases at J, with 6 bases between the two ends. Germline CDR1 reads SGHTA; CDR2 reads FQGNSA. This CDR3 is 11 amino acids long. The CDR3 coding sequence is TGTGCCAGCAGCGAGAAATACGAGCAGTACTTC. Its protein product is CASSEKYEQYF.

The chain combines TRBV28 with TRBJ2-2, with D unresolved. The germline V and J ends were trimmed by 5 bases and 4 bases, with 5 bases remaining between them. The CDR3 consists of 12 residues. The V gene's germline CDR1 is MDHEN and CDR2 SYDVKM. CDR3 in amino acids: CASSQPTGELFF. In DNA, the CDR3 is TGTGCCAGCAGTCAACCCACCGGGGAGCTGTTTTTT.

The gene calls are TRBV7-3 and TRBJ2-4; 8 positions agree with TRBD1. From germline, CDR1 is SGHTA and CDR2 FQGTGA. V gave up 4 bases and J gave up 8 bases; unmatched junction bases: 4. The CDR3 runs to 13 residues. The CDR3 DNA follows: TGTGCCAGCAGCTGGGACAGGAAGGACATTCAGTACTTC. Protein product: CASSWDRKDIQYF.

The rearrangement links TRBV20-1 to TRBJ2-5; D possibly uses TRBD1 or TRBD2 (5 bases each). Germline V CDR1 and CDR2: DFQATT, SNEGSKA (reference sequence). The CDR3 consists of 15 residues. V lost 5 bases to trimming and J lost 4 bases, with 20 bases between them. CDR3 sequence (DNA): TGCAGTGCTCGCCCTGAGGGGTTTACCTTAGAGACCCAGTACTTC. Translated, it gives CSARPEGFTLETQYF.

The chain employs TRBV2 and TRBJ2-5, with 9 bases identical to TRBD1. The CDR3 is made up of 15 amino acids. With 7 bases clipped from V and 1 base from J, the junction kept 7 bases outside the gene matches. Per germline, CDR1 SNHLY and CDR2 FYNNEI. This chain's CDR3 is CASTLGTGSQETQYF. The CDR3 DNA is TGTGCCAGCACCCTTGGGACAGGGAGCCAAGAGACCCAGTACTTC. The full variable domain, its missing parts supplied by reference TRBV2 and TRBJ2-5, is EPEVTQTPSHQVTQMGQEVILRCVPISNHLYFYWYRQILGQKVEFLVSFYNNEISEKSEIFDDQFSVERPDGSNFTLKIRSTKLEDSAMYFCASTLGTGSQETQYFGPGTRLLVL.

This chain uses TRBV9 with TRBJ2-3; 11 nucleotides agree with TRBD2. The germline V gene encodes CDR1 SGDLS and CDR2 YYNGEE. The CDR3 runs to 15 residues. J gave up 6 bases and V 0 bases, and 3 bases lay outside the gene matches. The CDR3 loop reads CASSVGLAGRDTQYF. The CDR3 bases are TGTGCCAGCAGCGTAGGACTAGCGGGACGGGATACGCAGTATTTT.

The CDR3 here is CASRGASGRMGTDTQYF. The DNA for the CDR3 is TGTGCCAGCAGGGGGGCTAGCGGGAGGATGGGCACAGATACGCAGTATTTT. V and J are TRBV28 and TRBJ2-3; 11 nucleotides align to TRBD2. This CDR3 has 17 amino acids. CDR1 and CDR2 (germline): MDHEN, SYDVKM. V lost 6 bases, J lost 1 base, and 9 bases stayed unmatched.

For the CDR3, the DNA is TGTGCTAGTGGTCCCAATACACTCGAAGCTTTCTTT. This encodes CASGPNTLEAFF. This chain joins TRBV12-5 and TRBJ1-1, with D uncertain. Germline CDR1 reads LGHNT; CDR2 reads FRNRAP. Trimming shortened V by 5 bases and J by 8 bases, and 12 bases separated the two germline ends. The length of the CDR3 is 12 residues.

The chain carries TRBV7-9 and TRBJ2-7; TRBD2 matches 13 bases. The CDR3 extends over 15 amino acids. Germline CDR1 reads SEHNR; CDR2 reads FQNEAQ (reference sequence). The J segment lost 7 bases and the V segment lost 3 bases, leaving 6 bases of the junction unmatched. CDR3 sequence (DNA): TGTGCCAGCAGCTTCGAGACTAGCGGGAGGAGTGAGCAGTACTTC. This gives the protein CASSFETSGRSEQYF.

The V gene is TRBV3-1, the J gene TRBJ2-7; 10 positions match TRBD2. Germline values: CDR1 LGHDT, CDR2 YNNKEL (reference sequence). The CDR3 runs 15 residues. Germline trimming cut 4 bases from V and 3 bases from J; bases unmatched to any gene: 6. The CDR3 region is CASSLGLAEGYEQYF. The CDR3, as DNA: TGTGCCAGCAGCCTCGGACTAGCGGAGGGCTACGAGCAGTACTTC.

This clonotype has more than one count but fewer than ten. The J gene is TRBJ1-3, the V gene TRBV5-6; 9 nucleotides agree with TRBD1. Germline V gives CDR1 SGHDT, CDR2 YYEEEE. The CDR3 has 15 residues. Losses at the gene ends were 4 bases for V and 7 bases for J; bases not matched to a gene: 9. DNA for the CDR3: TGTGCCAGCAGCCAGGAGGGACAGGGAGGGAACACCATATATTTT. It encodes CASSQEGQGGNTIYF.

The V call is TRBV6-5, the J call TRBJ1-1, with D perhaps TRBD1 (6 bases). The CDR3 sequence is 14 residues long. The V gene's germline CDR1 is MNHEY and CDR2 SVGAGI. V was trimmed by 6 bases and J by 5 bases, leaving 16 bases between them. The CDR3 reads CASRGVRGYTEAFF. For the CDR3, the DNA is TGTGCCAGCAGGGGGGTGAGGGGGTATACTGAAGCTTTCTTT.

The chain has TRBV3-1 and TRBJ1-1; no clear D. The CDR3 spans 13 residues. CDR1 and CDR2 (germline): LGHDT, YNNKEL (reference sequence). Trimming pared 2 bases from V and 8 bases from J, leaving 12 bases between. For the CDR3, the DNA is TGTGCCAGCAGCCAATCTGTTACGGCCGAAGCTTTCTTT. Translation gives CASSQSVTAEAFF.